The clone carrying this T cell receptor beta chain occurred once. Between the trimmed V and J ends, which lost 5 bases and 0 bases, there was a span of 16 bases. This CDR3 is 16 amino acids long. Germline lookup yields CDR1 KGHSH and CDR2 LQKENI. This specimen comes from a study of blood T cell repertoires in COVID-19. Study at large: PBMCs, B-cell-depleted T cells, or T cells were the source of the cDNA or gDNA that made up the material.

Assay: immunoSEQ multiplex PCR; the TCRdb copy retains only in-frame clones and omits some. In the table there are approximately 60,000 clones, about four fifths of which are singletons. The sequenced sample consisted of peripheral blood. The sequence derives from a human donor in a cohort sampled during active COVID-19. This chain links TRBV18 with TRBJ1-1; perhaps TRBD1 as D (5 bases). The CDR3, as DNA: TGTGCCAGCTCAGACCAAGGGCGGGGCATGAACACTGAAGCTTTCTTT. Its protein is CASSDQGRGMNTEAFF. Based on the CDR3 plus reference TRBV18 and TRBJ1-1, the full variable domain is NAGVMQNPRHLVRRRGQEARLRCSPMKGHSHVYWYRQLPEEGLKFMVYLQKENIIDESGMPKERFSAEFPKEGPSILRIQQVVRGDSAAYFCASSDQGRGMNTEAFFGQGTRLTVV.